The 2 T cell receptor beta chains below all came from one sample that was sequenced in a study of blood T cell repertoires in COVID-19. Profiling relied on immunoSEQ multiplex PCR, and the TCRdb table lists in-frame clones only, not all of them. The sample lists 150,000 to 200,000 clones, 82% occurring once. Sequencing was performed on peripheral blood. The receptors were sampled from a woman between 25 and 40 years old with acute or convalescent COVID-19.

This clone was detected once. This chain joins TRBV5-8 and TRBJ1-5; D is possibly TRBD1 (6 bases). Trimming left V 4 bases short and J 0 bases short, with 11 bases between. The CDR3 loop spans 15 amino acids. Looked up from germline, CDR1 is SGHTS and CDR2 is YDEGEE. The CDR3 region is CASSQQGDSNQPQHF. DNA of the CDR3: TGTGCCAGCAGCCAACAGGGAGATAGCAATCAGCCCCAGCATTTT.

This chain links TRBV9 with TRBJ1-6; tentative D call: TRBD1 (6 bases). Trimming pared 0 bases from V and 15 bases from J, leaving 16 bases between. CDR3 length: 14 residues. Germline CDR1 and CDR2: SGDLS and YYNGEE. CDR3 in amino acids: CASSVEQGSLNLHF. As DNA, the CDR3 is TGTGCCAGCAGCGTAGAACAGGGTTCGCTAAACCTCCACTTT.